Presented here are 8 T cell receptor beta chains from one specimen sequenced in a study of blood T cell repertoires in COVID-19 (dated by TCRdb to 2018 to 2021). Receptors were amplified or captured by the immunoSEQ multiplex PCR assay. TCRdb provides this immuneACCESS table in a form limited to in-frame rearrangements. Some clones are lacking; in checked studies, under half of them reflect an unresolved V gene, and why the rest are absent is not known. In all, the sample holds roughly 300,000 clones, and 70% to 90% of those were seen once. Clones ranked in the top ten supply under 6% of the sample. The sample taken for sequencing was PBMCs or T cells enriched from blood (not recorded which). Every receptor here comes from a woman aged 30 to 39 who had recovered from COVID-19.

There are a few counts of this clone. The chain employs TRBV5-1 and TRBJ1-2; D may be TRBD1 (6 bases). The CDR3 sequence is 16 residues long. Trimming left V 0 bases short and J 4 bases short, with 16 bases between. CDR1 is SGHRS, CDR2 YFSETQ, per germline. CDR3 DNA sequence: TGCGCCAGCAGCTTGGGGGACACGGTACGGAGCTATGGCTACACCTTC. It codes for CASSLGDTVRSYGYTF. The whole variable domain, remainder taken from reference TRBV5-1 and TRBJ1-2, is KAGVTQTPRYLIKTRGQQVTLSCSPISGHRSVSWYQQTPGQGLQFLFEYFSETQRNKGNFPGRFSGRQFSNSRSEMNVSTLELGDSALYLCASSLGDTVRSYGYTFGSGTRLTVV.

DNA of the CDR3: TGCGCCAGCAGCCAAATGAGTGTCGTTACCGGGGAGCTGTTTTTT. Its translation is CASSQMSVVTGELFF. This sequence joins TRBV4-1 and TRBJ2-2; D is unresolved. CDR3 size: 15 residues. Germline CDR1 MGHRA, CDR2 YSYEKL. V was clipped by 2 bases and J by 5 bases, with 12 bases between them.

The rearrangement uses TRBV9 and TRBJ2-3; 7 nucleotides match TRBD1. V was clipped by 3 bases and J by 2 bases; unmatched bases: 9. Germline CDR1 SGDLS, CDR2 YYNGEE. The CDR3 extends over 16 amino acids. The CDR3 here is CASSEGAGQVTDTQYF. CDR3 nucleotide sequence: TGTGCCAGCAGCGAGGGGGCGGGCCAAGTCACAGATACGCAGTATTTT.

The chain joins TRBV6-5 to TRBJ1-2; D unresolved. Germline V gene sequence: CDR1 MNHEY, CDR2 SVGAGI. V lost 6 bases, J lost 4 bases, and 15 bases lay in between. This CDR3 contains 14 residues. The CDR3, as DNA: TGTGCCAGCAGATCCCGGGAGGGCGCCTATGGCTACACCTTC. This encodes CASRSREGAYGYTF.

The chain employs TRBV15 and TRBJ2-1, with 9 bases lining up with TRBD2. J gave up 5 bases and V 0 bases, and 5 bases lay outside the gene matches. Per germline, CDR1 LNHNV and CDR2 YYDKDF (reference sequence). This CDR3 comprises 16 residues. Written as DNA, the CDR3 is TGTGCCACCAGCAGAGATAGTCTAGCGGGGAACAATGAGCAGTTCTTC. Residues: CATSRDSLAGNNEQFF.

This clone was observed a single time. V is TRBV5-1 and J is TRBJ1-4; TRBD1 is a possible D gene (5 bases). The CDR3 contains 15 residues. Germline-derived CDR1 and CDR2 are SGHRS and YFSETQ. The ends were cut back, 0 bases at V and 6 bases at J, with 12 bases in the middle. CDR3 DNA sequence: TGCGCCAGCAGCTTGGGCGGCAGGGCGTATGAAAAACTGTTTTTT. This sequence encodes CASSLGGRAYEKLFF. Complete variable domain (other parts from reference TRBV5-1 and TRBJ1-4): KAGVTQTPRYLIKTRGQQVTLSCSPISGHRSVSWYQQTPGQGLQFLFEYFSETQRNKGNFPGRFSGRQFSNSRSEMNVSTLELGDSALYLCASSLGGRAYEKLFFGSGTQLSVL.

This clone was detected only a few times. The chain uses TRBV30 and TRBJ1-2, with D possibly matching TRBD1 (6 bases). V lost 2 bases, J lost 0 bases, and 13 bases lay in between. The CDR3 totals 15 residues. Looked up from germline, CDR1 is GTSNPN and CDR2 is SVGIG (reference sequence). The CDR3 sequence is CAWSKRGSTNYGYTF. CDR3 sequence (DNA): TGTGCCTGGAGTAAGAGGGGGAGTACTAACTATGGCTACACCTTC.

The chain employs TRBV5-3 and TRBJ1-4; perhaps TRBD1 as D (5 bases). TRBV5-3 belongs to the ORF category, with a function that is uncertain. Trimming removed 4 bases from V and 15 bases from J, with 22 bases in between. The length of the CDR3 is 14 residues. The chain's CDR3 is CARSHLPGRREVFF. Here the CDR3 DNA reads TGTGCCAGAAGCCATTTACCGGGACGGCGGGAGGTGTTTTTT.